This T cell receptor beta chain was sequenced for a study of human T cells and chemical hapten exposure. About the study: Women made up most patients, who had alopecia areata, totalis or universalis. General study points: Expanded TCRs made up significantly more big CDR3 similarity clusters than controls did.

The CDR3 length is 15 residues. V lost 5 bases and J lost 2; bases outside the gene matches: 5. TCRdb recomputed calls from the RACE reads with MiXCR, one row per CDR3 protein. The sample has around 300,000 distinct CDR3 sequences; about 7% are singletons. Of note for this clonotype: Antigen: not known.

Time point given: patch test 1, 2 weeks after DPC sensitization. Treatment: therapeutic diphenylcyclopropenone sensitization with weekly scalp DPC. Blood collection happened ahead of applying each patch test. Alopecia patients, 18 to 70 years old and DPC-suitable, served as donors. This TCR came from a woman under 30 with alopecia areata. Some clones in this sample may be carry-over from other donors' samples. This material consisted of whole blood, taken in connection with sensitization to the hapten diphenylcyclopropenone (DPC). V gene TRBV12-3 or TRBV12-4 combines with J gene TRBJ2-1; 8 positions match TRBD2. The DNA for the CDR3 is TGTGCCAGCAGTGATCTAGCGGGTACCTACAATGAGCAGTTCTTC. Its translation: CASSDLAGTYNEQFF.